The TCR beta chain described here comes from a study of cytomegalovirus exposure and HLA in healthy donors. General study results and limits: It was taken for granted in presence/absence analyses that sequencing depth across donors was roughly uniform.

Germline CDR1 and CDR2: SGHRS and YFSETQ. The CDR3 totals 11 residues. The V end lost 4 bases, the J end lost 3 bases, and 5 bases lay between the germline ends. On this clone: Its target is not known.

The primer mix had 60 Vbeta and 13 Jbeta primers. Produced via immunoSEQ multiplex PCR; TCRdb's table is partial and in-frame only. The sample lists around 160,000 clones; around 75% were seen once. This TCR came from a woman aged 18-29 years in good health and CMV-seronegative. The chain is built from TRBV5-1 and TRBJ2-7; weak D call: TRBD2 (5 bases). The sequenced sample consisted of PBMCs. This CDR3 reads CASSEGYEQYF. DNA of the CDR3: TGCGCCAGCAGCGAGGGCTACGAGCAGTACTTC.